This TCR beta chain was documented in a study of blood T cells in healthy people across ages. About the study: When template switching was applied, about one barcoded beta molecule was captured per two T cells.

This CDR3 has 12 amino acids. CDR1 is SGHAT, CDR2 FQNNGV, per germline. Trimming removed 6 bases from V and 5 bases from J, with 11 bases in between. A second PCR, run for 7 to 11 cycles, used a sample-barcoded 5' primer plus a J-beta primer mix. MiXCR, run by TCRdb on the 5' RACE reads, gives a single entry per CDR3 protein. Among roughly 1 million distinct CDR3 sequences listed, about 25% were seen once. The donors, aged about 6 to 100, were healthy Caucasians from Russia. This same sample was also part of a study on T cells of mothers and their children.

The sequence came from a girl aged 2 to 10 in good health. The rearrangement links TRBV11-2 to TRBJ2-7; no clear D. Sequencing was done on a sample of blood. CDR3 residues: CASRSAHHEQYF. In DNA, the CDR3 is TGTGCCAGCAGGTCGGCGCACCACGAGCAGTACTTC. Full variable domain (missing parts from reference TRBV11-2 and TRBJ2-7): EAGVAQSPRYKIIEKRQSVAFWCNPISGHATLYWYQQILGQGPKLLIQFQNNGVVDDSQLPKDRFSAERLKGVDSTLKIQPAKLEDSAVYLCASRSAHHEQYFGPGTRLTVT.